The next 24 T cell receptor beta chains were all read from a single sample in a study of monozygotic twins with inflammatory bowel disease. TCRdb reprocessed the 5' RACE reads, keeping one entry per CDR3 protein, no DNA. The listing records 400,000 to 500,000 distinct CDR3 sequences. Sequencing used blood. The receptors come from a human donor with ulcerative colitis or Crohn's disease, or a healthy co-twin of an affected twin (not recorded which).

This rearrangement joins TRBV7-2 to TRBJ2-3. CDR1 SGHTA and CDR2 FQGNSA come from the germline V gene. The CDR3 length is 12 residues. The CDR3 here is CASSLPTDTQYF.

The chain uses TRBV7-2 and TRBJ2-2; TCRdb proposes TRBD1, but this gene call is untestable without DNA. Germline CDR1 SGHTA, CDR2 FQGNSA. This CDR3 comprises 17 residues. CDR3 amino acids: CASSLGAGGVITGELFF.

The chain couples TRBV5-1 to TRBJ1-6; TCRdb lists TRBD1, though no DNA is available to test this call. The CDR3 is 12 residues long. From germline, CDR1 is SGHRS and CDR2 YFSETQ. The CDR3 here is CASRLGETPLHF.

The chain employs TRBV18 and TRBJ1-5; TCRdb designates TRBD1, a call that cannot be tested without DNA. The CDR3 extends over 14 amino acids. The germline V gene has CDR1 KGHSH and CDR2 LQKENI. CDR3 protein: CASSLAGYNQPQHF.

V usage is TRBV6-5 and J usage is TRBJ1-1; TCRdb selects TRBD1, and the lack of DNA leaves this call unchecked. The germline gives CDR1 MNHEY, CDR2 SVGAGI. This CDR3 has 13 residues. The CDR3 protein is CASRDRRGGKAFF.

CDR3 residues: CATGGRISGLSYNEQFF. The genes are TRBV10-3 and TRBJ2-1; without DNA, the TCRdb call of TRBD2 cannot be checked. CDR3 length equals 17 residues. Germline loops: CDR1 ENHRY, CDR2 SYGVKD.

This chain connects TRBV19 to TRBJ1-1; no DNA is available, so the TRBD1 call from TCRdb remains unchecked. The CDR3 sequence is 16 residues long. Per germline, CDR1 LNHDA and CDR2 SQIVND (reference sequence). CDR3 loop: CASSIETGARSTEAFF. The full variable domain, completed using reference TRBV19 and TRBJ1-1, is DGGITQSPKYLFRKEGQNVTLSCEQNLNHDAMYWYRQDPGQGLRLIYYSQIVNDFQKGDIAEGYSVSREKKESFPLTVTSAQKNPTAFYLCASSIETGARSTEAFFGQGTRLTVV.

This chain links TRBV27 with TRBJ2-3. This CDR3 has 16 residues. Per the germline V gene, CDR1 is MNHEY and CDR2 is SMNVEV (reference sequence). CDR3 in amino acids: CASSLNPTWGTDTQYF.

This chain uses TRBV3-1 with TRBJ2-7. The CDR3 runs 13 residues. In germline, CDR1 is LGHDT, CDR2 YNNKEL (reference sequence). The chain's CDR3 is CASSHHTGDEQYF.

The chain combines TRBV5-1 with TRBJ2-1; absent DNA, TCRdb's TRBD2 call cannot be checked. This CDR3 is built from 15 residues. The germline gives CDR1 SGHRS, CDR2 YFSETQ. This chain's CDR3 is CASSPGTSGLNEQFF.

The chain has TRBV4-1 and TRBJ1-5; TCRdb proposes TRBD1, but this gene call is untestable without DNA. Germline CDR1 and CDR2: MGHRA and YSYEKL. The CDR3 totals 15 residues. The CDR3 here is CASSQDGQSNQPQHF.

The chain joins TRBV15 to TRBJ1-2; TCRdb lists TRBD1, though no DNA is available to test this call. The CDR3 is 15 residues long. In germline, CDR1 is LNHNV, CDR2 YYDKDF (reference sequence). The CDR3 region is CATSRGRNRDYGYTF.

This sequence joins TRBV5-6 and TRBJ2-5; as DNA is missing, the TRBD2 call by TCRdb cannot be tested. The germline V gene encodes CDR1 SGHDT and CDR2 YYEEEE. This CDR3 is built from 15 residues. CDR3 loop: CASSLKAGALETQYF.

The chain combines TRBV18 with TRBJ1-1; the D call from TCRdb, TRBD1, cannot be confirmed without DNA. The CDR3 is 13 amino acids. Germline CDR1 reads KGHSH; CDR2 reads LQKENI. CDR3 sequence reads: CASSPVRGTEAFF.

J is TRBJ2-3 and V is TRBV20-1. The V gene's germline CDR1 is DFQATT and CDR2 SNEGSKA (reference sequence). The CDR3 runs 11 residues. CDR3 loop: CSAQAPDTQYF.

This chain joins TRBV7-2 and TRBJ2-7; there is no DNA to check the TCRdb D call of TRBD2. CDR1 SGHTA and CDR2 FQGNSA come from the germline V gene. The CDR3 totals 16 residues. CDR3 protein: CASSLAPLSGSYEQYF.

V and J are TRBV28 and TRBJ2-2; there is no DNA to check the TCRdb D call of TRBD1. Germline V lookup: CDR1 MDHEN, CDR2 SYDVKM. The CDR3 contains 15 residues. The CDR3 sequence is CATTKRTGNTGELFF.

The gene calls are TRBV6-2 or TRBV6-3 and TRBJ2-1. In germline, CDR1 is MNHEY, CDR2 SVGEGT. The CDR3 spans 15 residues. Here the CDR3 reads CASSHSSYAYNEQFF.

The chain carries TRBV20-1 and TRBJ2-7; TCRdb's assignment of TRBD2 cannot be checked, as there is no DNA. Germline loops: CDR1 DFQATT, CDR2 SNEGSKA (reference sequence). The CDR3 has 12 residues. The CDR3 region is CSATGLTYEQYF.

This chain links TRBV20-1 with TRBJ2-5; checking the TCRdb D call of TRBD1 is not possible without DNA. The germline gives CDR1 DFQATT, CDR2 SNEGSKA (reference sequence). CDR3 size: 11 residues. CDR3 protein: CSEAGKETQYF.

V and J are TRBV21-1 and TRBJ1-5. TRBV21-1 is a pseudogene. The CDR3 extends over 14 amino acids. CDR3 region: CASSKRRLGQPQHF.

J is TRBJ1-4 and V is TRBV5-1; the TCRdb D gene call, TRBD1, has no DNA to confirm it. Germline assignment: CDR1 SGHRS and CDR2 YFSETQ. There are 14 residues in the CDR3. The CDR3 sequence is CASSIQGGSEKLFF.

The J gene is TRBJ1-6, the V gene TRBV12-3 or TRBV12-4; the TCRdb call, TRBD1, lacks DNA for checking. The CDR3 has 15 residues. CDR3 sequence: CASSRKTANNSPLHF.

The rearrangement links TRBV20-1 to TRBJ1-2; checking the TCRdb D call of TRBD1 is not possible without DNA. Germline V gene lookup returns CDR1 DFQATT and CDR2 SNEGSKA (reference sequence). This CDR3 is built from 14 residues. Here the CDR3 reads CSARSIDRGRGYTF.